Listed below are T cell receptor beta chains from one sample, sequenced in a study of somatic mutations in cytotoxic T cells in rheumatoid arthritis. Clones were read by immunoSEQ multiplex PCR, and TCRdb kept only the in-frame ones, dropping some. This sample has approximately 11,000 clones; approximately 71% occur once, and the top ten carry around two fifths. The source material was CD8+ T cells sorted from blood. Source of these receptors: an adult with rheumatoid arthritis. CDR3s include the opening cysteine and the closing phenylalanine or tryptophan. Each record gives: J gene, V gene, CDR3 protein.

TRBJ2-7 TRBV9 CASSGSDRPYEQYF
TRBJ2-7 TRBV7-9 CASSPPGGREQYF
TRBJ1-4 TRBV2 CARRDRINEKLFF
TRBJ2-7 TRBV7-9 CASSLEVHSPEQYF
TRBJ2-7 TRBV29-1 CSVFAENYEQYF
TRBJ2-3 TRBV14 CASSLRDADTQYF
TRBJ2-7 TRBV4-1 CASSREQSSYEQYF
TRBJ1-4 TRBV27 CASRETGMNEKLFF
TRBJ2-7 TRBV21-1 CASSKSGQATAYEQYF
TRBJ1-1 TRBV6-5 CASSYLGGGRNTEAFF
TRBJ2-7 TRBV4-1 CASSQEIQYYEQYF
TRBJ2-5 TRBV7-9 CASQGQGQETQYF
TRBJ2-3 TRBV6-5 CASSYSTQGPPDTQYF
TRBJ2-4 TRBV4-3 CASSRTGDAKNIQYF
TRBJ1-2 TRBV7-2 CASSLGGGGTF